The 26 T cell receptor beta chains below come from one sample, sequenced in a study of monozygotic twins with inflammatory bowel disease. From the 5' RACE reads, TCRdb lists one entry per CDR3 protein and no DNA. This sample contains over 350,000 distinct CDR3 sequences. The sample taken for sequencing was blood. The receptors shown here come from a human donor with ulcerative colitis or Crohn's disease, or a healthy co-twin of an affected twin (not recorded which).

The chain recombines TRBV2 with TRBJ2-3; there is no DNA to check the TCRdb D call of TRBD1. Germline loops: CDR1 SNHLY, CDR2 FYNNEI. This CDR3 is built from 18 residues. CDR3 protein: CASSEFRGGLSLTDTQYF.

This chain uses TRBV3-1 with TRBJ2-1; TCRdb outputs TRBD1, but without DNA this stays unchecked. This CDR3 region has 16 residues. The germline CDR1 and CDR2 sequences are LGHDT and YNNKEL (reference sequence). The CDR3 region is CASSQERGGFYNEQFF.

The chain couples TRBV18 to TRBJ2-1; the TCRdb call, TRBD2, lacks DNA for checking. Germline V gene lookup returns CDR1 KGHSH and CDR2 LQKENI. The CDR3 totals 13 residues. The CDR3 loop is CASPGLASDEQFF.

The J gene is TRBJ2-5, the V gene TRBV5-1; the TCRdb call, TRBD1, lacks DNA for checking. The germline V gene has CDR1 SGHRS and CDR2 YFSETQ. The CDR3 length is 15 residues. The CDR3 loop reads CASSRLQGAGETQYF.

The rearrangement joins TRBV11-1 to TRBJ1-1; lacking DNA, the TRBD1 call made by TCRdb goes unchecked. Per the germline V gene, CDR1 is SGHAT and CDR2 is FQDESV (reference sequence). The CDR3 is 14 amino acids. This chain's CDR3 is CASSLVPGNTEAFF.

CDR3 sequence: CASTFGQGVNIQYF. This chain links TRBV12-3 or TRBV12-4 with TRBJ2-4; TCRdb's assignment of TRBD1 cannot be checked, as there is no DNA. The CDR3 consists of 14 residues.

This rearrangement joins TRBV2 to TRBJ2-1; TCRdb indicates TRBD1, and absent DNA this call remains unverified. The CDR3 is 17 amino acids. Germline V gene lookup returns CDR1 SNHLY and CDR2 FYNNEI. The CDR3 here is CASSRRDRTGGINEQFF.

J is TRBJ1-2 and V is TRBV29-1; TCRdb's D call of TRBD1 is untestable without DNA. This CDR3 is built from 12 residues. The germline gives CDR1 SQVTM, CDR2 ANQGSEA. CDR3 region: CSAGGANYGYTF. The variable domain in full, completed from reference TRBV29-1 and TRBJ1-2, reads SAVISQKPSRDICQRGTSLTIQCQVDSQVTMMFWYRQQPGQSLTLIATANQGSEATYESGFVIDKFPISRPNLTFSTLTVSNMSPEDSSIYLCSAGGANYGYTFGSGTRLTVV.

The chain joins TRBV7-2 to TRBJ2-2; TCRdb's assignment of TRBD1 cannot be checked, as there is no DNA. The germline gives CDR1 SGHTA, CDR2 FQGNSA. The CDR3 sequence is 16 residues long. The CDR3 loop is CASSFSLGGGYGELFF.

The rearrangement joins TRBV5-1 to TRBJ2-2; as DNA is missing, the TRBD2 call by TCRdb cannot be tested. This CDR3 is built from 15 residues. The germline gives CDR1 SGHRS, CDR2 YFSETQ. CDR3 sequence reads: CATHPGLAGTGELFF.

This rearrangement joins TRBV5-1 to TRBJ1-1; with no DNA, the TCRdb D assignment of TRBD1 cannot be verified. Germline V CDR1 and CDR2: SGHRS, YFSETQ. This CDR3 region has 12 residues. CDR3 protein: CASQRDNTEAFF.

The chain carries TRBV29-1 and TRBJ2-3; TCRdb indicates TRBD1, and absent DNA this call remains unverified. This CDR3 has 14 residues. Per the germline V gene, CDR1 is SQVTM and CDR2 is ANQGSEA. CDR3: CSVERGSTGDTQYF.

The chain has TRBV7-8 and TRBJ2-7. The CDR3 has 14 residues. CDR1 and CDR2 from the germline V gene are SGHVS and FQNEAQ. The CDR3 spells CASSLERRAYEQYF.

The chain combines TRBV5-1 with TRBJ2-3; TCRdb's D gene call, TRBD2, goes unchecked for lack of DNA. Germline CDR1 SGHRS, CDR2 YFSETQ. The CDR3 sequence is 15 residues long. The CDR3 reads CASSGGDPLTDTQYF. Drawing the rest from reference TRBV5-1 and TRBJ2-3, the complete variable domain is KAGVTQTPRYLIKTRGQQVTLSCSPISGHRSVSWYQQTPGQGLQFLFEYFSETQRNKGNFPGRFSGRQFSNSRSEMNVSTLELGDSALYLCASSGGDPLTDTQYFGPGTRLTVL.

The V and J genes are TRBV7-8 and TRBJ2-7; the TCRdb D gene call, TRBD1, has no DNA to confirm it. This CDR3 has 14 amino acids. Germline V lookup: CDR1 SGHVS, CDR2 FQNEAQ. The chain's CDR3 is CASSLGTYSYEQYF.

The rearrangement joins TRBV7-2 to TRBJ2-5. The germline V gene has CDR1 SGHTA and CDR2 FQGNSA. The CDR3 is 12 amino acids. CDR3 in amino acids: CASSSYQETQYF.

This chain connects TRBV14 to TRBJ1-5; TCRdb gives TRBD1 as the D gene, but with no DNA this cannot be confirmed. Germline CDR1 is SGHDN and CDR2 is FVKESK. The CDR3 spans 15 residues. This CDR3 is CASSHERQSNQPQHF.

The chain has TRBV5-1 and TRBJ2-2; the D call from TCRdb, TRBD1, cannot be confirmed without DNA. Germline CDR1 reads SGHRS; CDR2 reads YFSETQ. The CDR3 covers 15 residues. CDR3 protein: CASSFKTDNTGELFF.

The V call is TRBV27, the J call TRBJ2-2; no DNA is available, so the TRBD1 call from TCRdb remains unchecked. Germline V gives CDR1 MNHEY, CDR2 SMNVEV (reference sequence). The CDR3 is 14 amino acids. Here the CDR3 reads CASREGWYTGELFF.

The gene calls are TRBV29-1 and TRBJ1-4. This CDR3 has 13 amino acids. CDR1 is SQVTM and CDR2 is ANQGSEA in the germline V gene. Here the CDR3 reads CSVGYSTNEKLFF.

The rearrangement joins TRBV25-1 to TRBJ2-3; the TCRdb D gene call, TRBD1, has no DNA to confirm it. The CDR3 is 16 residues long. The germline CDR1 and CDR2 sequences are MGHDK and SYGVNS. CDR3 sequence reads: CASRVGTGGWTDTQYF. Full variable domain (outside the CDR3, taken from reference TRBV25-1 and TRBJ2-3): EADIYQTPRYLVIGTGKKITLECSQTMGHDKMYWYQQDPGMELHLIHYSYGVNSTEKGDLSSESTVSRIRTEHFPLTLESARPSHTSQYLCASRVGTGGWTDTQYFGPGTRLTVL.

The chain links TRBV12-3 or TRBV12-4 to TRBJ2-2; the TCRdb D gene call, TRBD1, has no DNA to confirm it. This CDR3 region has 15 residues. The CDR3 here is CAGSRDRDNTGELFF.

V is TRBV4-3 and J is TRBJ2-7. This CDR3 is 16 amino acids long. Per the germline V gene, CDR1 is LGHNA and CDR2 is YSLEER. CDR3 residues: CASSQEVQVASYEQYF.

This rearrangement joins TRBV5-1 to TRBJ2-1. Germline V CDR1 and CDR2: SGHRS, YFSETQ. There are 15 residues in the CDR3. The CDR3 is CASSLAGESYNEQFF.

This rearrangement joins TRBV4-1 to TRBJ2-5; TCRdb designates TRBD1, a call that cannot be tested without DNA. Germline V CDR1 and CDR2: MGHRA, YSYEKL. This CDR3 has 14 residues. The CDR3 region is CASSQMDGRQTQYF.

The V call is TRBV5-4, the J call TRBJ2-7; TCRdb calls TRBD2, which cannot be checked without DNA. Germline CDR1 and CDR2: SGHNT and YYREEE (reference sequence). The CDR3 spans 15 residues. The CDR3 here is CASSSSPGGSYEQYF.